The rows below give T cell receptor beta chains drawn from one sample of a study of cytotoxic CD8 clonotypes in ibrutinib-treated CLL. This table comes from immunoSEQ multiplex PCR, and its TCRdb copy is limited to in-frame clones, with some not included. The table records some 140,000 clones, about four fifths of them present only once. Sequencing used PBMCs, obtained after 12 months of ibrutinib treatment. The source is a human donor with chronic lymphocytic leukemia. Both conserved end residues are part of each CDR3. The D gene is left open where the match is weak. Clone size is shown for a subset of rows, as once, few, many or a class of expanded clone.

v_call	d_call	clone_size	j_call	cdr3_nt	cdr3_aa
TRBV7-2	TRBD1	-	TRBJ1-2	TGTGCCAGCAGCATCCACAGGGGAAGTGATGGCTACACCTTC	CASSIHRGSDGYTF
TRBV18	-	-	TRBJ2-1	TGTGCCAGCTCACCACTGGGAGTGGGCTACAATGAGCAGTTCTTC	CASSPLGVGYNEQFF
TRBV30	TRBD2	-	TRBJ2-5	TGTGCCTGGAGCTCCTTCGGGGGGAGAATGGAGACCCAGTACTTC	CAWSSFGGRMETQYF
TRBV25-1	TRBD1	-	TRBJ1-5	TGTGCCAGCACAACCCGGGGACAGGGCAATCAGCCCCAGCATTTT	CASTTRGQGNQPQHF
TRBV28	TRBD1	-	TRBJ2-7	TGTGCCAGCAGACTCGCTGGGACAGGATACGAGCAGTACTTC	CASRLAGTGYEQYF
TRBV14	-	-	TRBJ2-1	TGTGCCAGCAGCCGACGGACGGTCTACAATGAGCAGTTCTTC	CASSRRTVYNEQFF
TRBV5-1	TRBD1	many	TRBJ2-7	TGCGCCAGCCAGGGACAGGGGGCCAACGAGCAGTACTTC	CASQGQGANEQYF
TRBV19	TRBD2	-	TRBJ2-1	TGTGCCAGTAGCTTAAATAGCGGGGAGGGTTCCTACAATGAGCAGTTCTTC	CASSLNSGEGSYNEQFF
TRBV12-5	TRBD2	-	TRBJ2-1	TGTGCTAGTGGCCTCGTGGCGGGGGGGAATTACAATGAGCAGTTCTTC	CASGLVAGGNYNEQFF
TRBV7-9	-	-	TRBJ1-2	TGTGCCAGCAGCTTAGGCCACCGAGGCTATGGCTACACCTTC	CASSLGHRGYGYTF
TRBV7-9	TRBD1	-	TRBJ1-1	TGTGCCAGCAGCTACTCCGGGACAGGGGATAGATTGGCTTTCTTT	CASSYSGTGDRLAFF
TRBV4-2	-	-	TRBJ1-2	TGTGCCAGCAGCCAAGTAGTCGGGGATCACAACTATGGCTACACCTTC	CASSQVVGDHNYGYTF
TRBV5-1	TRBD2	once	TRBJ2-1	TGCGCCAGCAGCACTACTAGCGGGAGAGTTAATGAGCAGTTCTTC	CASSTTSGRVNEQFF
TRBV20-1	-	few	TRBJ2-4	TGCAGTGCTTCCGAAAACATTCAGTACTTC	CSASENIQYF
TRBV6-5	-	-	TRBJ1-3	TGTGCCAGCAGGGGAACTGGAAACACCATATATTTT	CASRGTGNTIYF
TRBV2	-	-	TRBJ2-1	TGTGCCAGCACTCGTCGCACCTACAATGAGCAGTTCTTC	CASTRRTYNEQFF
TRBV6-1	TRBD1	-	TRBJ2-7	TGTGCCAGCAGTTATTCGACAGGGAACTACGAGCAGTACTTC	CASSYSTGNYEQYF
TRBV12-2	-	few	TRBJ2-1	TGTGCAAGTCGCTTATGCGGGAGGGGAAACAATGAGCAGTTCTTC	CASRLCGRGNNEQFF
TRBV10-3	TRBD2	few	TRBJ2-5	TGTGCCATCAGTGAGTCGACTAGCGGAAAAGAGACCCAGTACTTC	CAISESTSGKETQYF
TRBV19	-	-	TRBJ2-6	TGTGCCAGTAGCAACACGGACCCCTCTGGGGCCAACGTCCTGACTTTC	CASSNTDPSGANVLTF
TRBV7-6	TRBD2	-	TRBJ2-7	TGTGCCAGCAGCTTCCAGACTAGCGGGTACGAGCAGTACTTC	CASSFQTSGYEQYF
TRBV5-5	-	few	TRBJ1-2	TGTGCCAGCAGCTTGGTCCCTTTTGGCTACACCTTC	CASSLVPFGYTF
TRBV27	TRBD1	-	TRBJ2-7	TGTGCCAGCAGGTTAAGGGGACAGGGCCAAACTTGGATTTACGAGCAGTACTTC	CASRLRGQGQTWIYEQYF
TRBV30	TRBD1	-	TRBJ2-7	TGTGCCTGGAGTCCGGGACAGTCCGACGCCGACGAGCAGTACTTC	CAWSPGQSDADEQYF
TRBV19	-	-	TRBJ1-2	TGTGCCAGTAAAACAGGGTGGGGCTACACCTTC	CASKTGWGYTF
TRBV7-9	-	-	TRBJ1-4	TGTGCCAGCAGCCCTTCGGAGGCAACTAATGAAAAACTGTTTTTT	CASSPSEATNEKLFF
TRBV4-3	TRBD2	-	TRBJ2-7	TGCGCCAGCAGCACGGGGACTAGCGGGAGCCAATCCTACGAGCAGTACTTC	CASSTGTSGSQSYEQYF
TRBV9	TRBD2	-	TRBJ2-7	TGTGCCAGCAGCGTAGGGGGAGGGACGGCCTACGAGCAGTACTTC	CASSVGGGTAYEQYF
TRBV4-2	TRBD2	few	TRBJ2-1	TGTGCCAGCAGTCCGGGACTAGCGGGATACAATGAGCAGTTCTTC	CASSPGLAGYNEQFF
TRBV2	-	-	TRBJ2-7	TGTGCCAGCAGCCAAACACCCTACGAGCAGTACTTC	CASSQTPYEQYF
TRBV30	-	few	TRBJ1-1	TGTGCCTGGAGTGCCTCCGATGGGCGGGAAGCTTTCTTT	CAWSASDGREAFF
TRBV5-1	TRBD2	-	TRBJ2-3	TGCGCCAGCAGCTCAACCCTAACTAGCGGGAGAGGGGGAGATACGCAGTATTTT	CASSSTLTSGRGGDTQYF
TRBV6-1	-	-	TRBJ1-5	TGTGCCAGCGAGGGGACCGGGGATAATCAGCCCCAGCATTTT	CASEGTGDNQPQHF
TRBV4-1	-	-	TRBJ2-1	TGCGCCAGCAGCCAAGGGGGTCCAAGGTTTGGGCGCAATGAGCAGTTCTTC	CASSQGGPRFGRNEQFF
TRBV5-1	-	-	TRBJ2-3	TGCGCCAGCAGCAGCCCTACTAGCACAGATACGCAGTATTTT	CASSSPTSTDTQYF
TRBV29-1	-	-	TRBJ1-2	TGCAGCGGCAAAGGGGGGGGCGTGTATGGCTACACCTTC	CSGKGGGVYGYTF